Following are 32 T cell receptor beta chains from one sample sequenced in a study of response to subunit inactivated influenza vaccine. TCRdb reprocessed the RT-PCR reads with MiXCR, giving one entry per CDR3 protein. The data contain roughly 780,000 distinct CDR3 sequences, about 18% of them seen just once; the ten biggest clones take up roughly 10%. Sample: PBMCs from blood, taken 5 days after vaccination. These receptors all come from a man aged 45-65 years who received an inactivated influenza vaccine.

The chain joins TRBV20-1 to TRBJ2-2; D is possibly TRBD1 or TRBD2 (5 bases each). Per the germline V gene, CDR1 is DFQATT and CDR2 is SNEGSKA (reference sequence). The CDR3 consists of 14 residues. Trimming pared 6 bases from V and 1 base from J, leaving 12 bases between. The CDR3 nucleotides read TGCAGTGCCCACGGGACGGGGAACACCGGGGAGCTGTTTTTT. Its protein product is CSAHGTGNTGELFF.

This clonotype was counted only a few times. The chain links TRBV6-1 to TRBJ1-3, with no clear D. V was pared by 8 bases and J by 0 bases, with 5 bases between. CDR1 and CDR2 (germline): MNHNS, SASEGT. This CDR3 has 12 residues. CDR3 coding DNA: TGTGCCAGCGACGGCTCTGGAAACACCATATATTTT. As protein: CASDGSGNTIYF.

This clonotype has more than one count but fewer than ten. The chain recombines TRBV6-5 with TRBJ2-1, with no clear D. In germline, CDR1 is MNHEY, CDR2 SVGAGI. This CDR3 region has 11 residues. With 3 bases removed from V and 9 bases from J, the gap between germline ends came to 6 bases. CDR3 DNA sequence: TGTGCCAGCAGTTATGGCCCTGAGCAGTTCTTC. Encoded protein: CASSYGPEQFF.

V and J are TRBV30 and TRBJ2-6; no clear D gene. The CDR3 is made up of 12 amino acids. Trimming left V 1 base short and J 2 bases short, with 0 bases between. Germline CDR1 GTSNPN, CDR2 SVGIG (reference sequence). CDR3 DNA sequence: TGTGCCTGGAGTGCTGGGGCCAACGTCCTGACTTTC. This encodes CAWSAGANVLTF. The full variable domain, its missing parts supplied by reference TRBV30 and TRBJ2-6, is SQTIHQWPATLVQPVGSPLSLECTVEGTSNPNLYWYRQAAGRGLQLLFYSVGIGQISSEVPQNLSASRPQDRQFILSSKKLLLSDSGFYLCAWSAGANVLTFGAGSRLTVL.

This clonotype has just a few counts. J is TRBJ2-1 and V is TRBV29-1; 8 bases fit TRBD1. V was clipped by 7 bases and J by 6 bases; unmatched bases: 2. Germline V gives CDR1 SQVTM, CDR2 ANQGSEA. There are 11 residues in the CDR3. CDR3 residues: CSAGTGNEQFF. The CDR3 DNA sequence: TGCAGCGCAGGGACAGGCAATGAGCAGTTCTTC.

This chain joins TRBV4-3 and TRBJ2-5; no firm D call. Germline V gene lookup returns CDR1 LGHNA and CDR2 YSLEER. V lost 0 bases to trimming and J lost 3 bases, with 5 bases between them. The CDR3 has 13 residues. Here the CDR3 reads CASSQDLEETQYF. The CDR3 nucleotides read TGCGCCAGCAGCCAAGACTTGGAAGAGACCCAGTACTTC.

This clonotype has just a few counts. This chain uses TRBV7-2 with TRBJ2-7; 7 bases line up with TRBD1. With V trimmed by 5 bases and J by 7 bases, 17 bases remained unmatched. The CDR3 runs 16 residues. Germline V CDR1 and CDR2: SGHTA, FQGNSA. The CDR3 DNA follows: TGTGCCAGCAGCCTACTATCCAGGACAGGTACGGGGGAGCAGTACTTC. Its protein product is CASSLLSRTGTGEQYF.

The chain joins TRBV12-3 or TRBV12-4 to TRBJ1-6; TRBD1 agrees at 11 bases. This CDR3 comprises 16 residues. With 6 bases clipped from V and 9 bases from J, the junction kept 10 bases outside the gene matches. The CDR3 sequence is CASSAGTGGGGSPLHF. The CDR3 DNA reads as TGTGCCAGCAGCGCCGGGACAGGGGGAGGTGGTTCACCCCTCCACTTT.

The CDR3 sequence is CSVEVIRGQETQYF. The CDR3 nucleotides are TGCAGCGTTGAGGTAATCAGGGGACAAGAGACCCAGTACTTC. This chain uses TRBV29-1 with TRBJ2-5; D is perhaps TRBD1 (6 bases). The CDR3 consists of 14 residues. Trimming took off 3 bases at V and 2 bases at J, with 13 bases between the two ends. Germline-derived CDR1 and CDR2 are SQVTM and ANQGSEA.

The CDR3, as DNA: TGCAGTGGACTTCACTACGAGCAGTACTTC. This sequence encodes CSGLHYEQYF. The chain couples TRBV29-1 to TRBJ2-7, with D perhaps TRBD2 (5 bases). Germline V gene lookup returns CDR1 SQVTM and CDR2 ANQGSEA. This CDR3 is 10 amino acids long.

The chain couples TRBV12-3 or TRBV12-4 to TRBJ1-2, with D possibly being TRBD1 (5 bases). The CDR3 is 11 residues long. Trimming stripped 7 bases from V and 8 bases from J, with 11 bases between. The CDR3, as DNA: TGTGCCAGCACCGCCTCAGGGGGCTACACCTTC. Its protein is CASTASGGYTF.

The rearrangement joins TRBV6-2 or TRBV6-3 to TRBJ2-7; D could derive from TRBD1 or TRBD2 (5 bases each). Trimming took off 2 bases at V and 0 bases at J, with 11 bases between the two ends. CDR1 is MNHEY, CDR2 SVGEGT, per germline. The CDR3 totals 15 residues. The CDR3 reads CASSYRDGSSYEQYF. CDR3 sequence (DNA): TGTGCCAGCAGTTACAGGGACGGCAGCTCCTACGAGCAGTACTTC.

The V gene is TRBV29-1, the J gene TRBJ1-1, with D possibly TRBD1 on 5 matching bases. CDR1 and CDR2 from the germline V gene are SQVTM and ANQGSEA. Trimming pared 5 bases from V and 0 bases from J, leaving 10 bases between. This CDR3 contains 13 residues. The CDR3 coding sequence is TGCAGCGTTAGGGGACGGCTGAACACTGAAGCTTTCTTT. Amino acids: CSVRGRLNTEAFF.

DNA of the CDR3: TGCAGTGCGACCGGACAGGTCTTTGTGGAGCAGTACTTC. Its protein is CSATGQVFVEQYF. This chain links TRBV20-1 with TRBJ2-7; 7 bases agree with TRBD1. Germline CDR1 is DFQATT and CDR2 is SNEGSKA (reference sequence). Unmatched junction bases numbered 12, after V lost 6 bases and J lost 7 bases. CDR3 length equals 13 residues.

In this sample, this clonotype turned up a few times. This chain connects TRBV12-3 or TRBV12-4 to TRBJ1-2, with a possible D match to TRBD1 (5 bases). V gave up 6 bases and J gave up 8 bases, with 10 bases separating them. The length of the CDR3 is 11 residues. For the CDR3, the DNA is TGTGCCAGCAGGGGGGGAATCGGCTACACCTTC. It encodes CASRGGIGYTF.

CDR3 in amino acids: CASSNDVATQYF. In nucleotides, the CDR3 is TGTGCCAGCAGCAATGACGTTGCGACCCAGTACTTC. The V call is TRBV7-2, the J call TRBJ2-5; D call uncertain. The V end lost 5 bases, the J end lost 7 bases, and 11 bases lay between the germline ends. CDR3 length: 12 residues. CDR1 SGHTA and CDR2 FQGNSA come from the germline V gene.

This chain uses TRBV7-9 with TRBJ1-2; D gene ambiguous. There are 13 residues in the CDR3. CDR1 is SEHNR and CDR2 is FQNEAQ in the germline V gene (reference sequence). V dropped 4 bases and J dropped 3 bases, with 9 bases sitting between them. This CDR3 reads CASSSFRDYGYTF. In DNA form, the CDR3 reads TGTGCCAGCAGCTCGTTCAGAGACTATGGCTACACCTTC.

At least ten counts were recorded for this clonotype. The chain couples TRBV5-1 to TRBJ2-1; the match to TRBD1 covers 10 bases. This CDR3 is built from 15 residues. Looked up from germline, CDR1 is SGHRS and CDR2 is YFSETQ. V gave up 4 bases and J gave up 4 bases; unmatched junction bases: 5. The chain's CDR3 is CASSQGQGRYNEQFF. In DNA form, the CDR3 reads TGCGCCAGCAGCCAGGGACAGGGGCGATACAATGAGCAGTTCTTC. The entire variable domain, with the rest obtained from reference TRBV5-1 and TRBJ2-1, is as follows: KAGVTQTPRYLIKTRGQQVTLSCSPISGHRSVSWYQQTPGQGLQFLFEYFSETQRNKGNFPGRFSGRQFSNSRSEMNVSTLELGDSALYLCASSQGQGRYNEQFFGPGTRLTVL.

This clonotype was counted a few times. This sequence joins TRBV12-3 or TRBV12-4 and TRBJ2-1, with D possibly matching TRBD2 (7 bases). The CDR3 has 16 amino acids. V lost 7 bases and J lost 1, with 17 bases in between. The CDR3 bases are TGTGCCAGCACTAGGGGGGCTAGCGGATCCTACAATGAGCAGTTCTTC. Translated: CASTRGASGSYNEQFF.

In its sample, this clonotype was seen a few times. J is TRBJ2-2 and V is TRBV20-1, with a weak D call TRBD2 (5 bases). V lost 7 bases and J lost 1, with 13 bases in between. CDR3 length: 14 residues. Germline V gene data show CDR1 as DFQATT and CDR2 as SNEGSKA (reference sequence). CDR3 residues: CSVAGLMNTGELFF. CDR3 nucleotide sequence: TGCAGTGTAGCTGGACTCATGAACACCGGGGAGCTGTTTTTT.

This clonotype was found a few times. The DNA for the CDR3 is TGTGCCAGCAGTCACGGGACAGGGGGCAATCAGCCCCAGCATTTT. Encoded protein: CASSHGTGGNQPQHF. The chain combines TRBV6-5 with TRBJ1-5; the match to TRBD1 covers 10 bases. Germline assignment: CDR1 MNHEY and CDR2 SVGAGI. With V trimmed by 5 bases and J by 2 bases, 3 bases remained unmatched. This CDR3 spans 15 amino acids.

This clonotype occurred a few times. V usage is TRBV5-5 and J usage is TRBJ1-3; D might be TRBD1 (6 bases). This CDR3 comprises 16 residues. Germline V lookup: CDR1 SGHKS, CDR2 YYEKEE (reference sequence). V lost 0 bases and J lost 0, with 10 bases in between. As DNA, the CDR3 is TGTGCCAGCAGCTTGGTACAGGGTACCTCTGGAAACACCATATATTTT. Amino acid sequence: CASSLVQGTSGNTIYF.

This clonotype was detected only a few times. The V call is TRBV15, the J call TRBJ2-1; D is ambiguous. The CDR3 runs 13 residues. The V end lost 5 bases, the J end lost 8 bases, and 13 bases lay between the germline ends. CDR1 and CDR2 from the germline V gene are LNHNV and YYDKDF (reference sequence). CDR3 protein: CATSPIGVDEQFF. CDR3 nucleotide sequence: TGTGCCACCAGCCCCATCGGTGTGGATGAGCAGTTCTTC.

This clonotype was found a few times. The chain carries TRBV25-1 and TRBJ2-7; the D gene is possibly TRBD2 (6 bases). In germline, CDR1 is MGHDK, CDR2 SYGVNS. Between the trimmed V and J ends, which lost 5 bases and 4 bases, there was a span of 12 bases. The CDR3 is 13 residues long. CDR3 DNA sequence: TGTGCCAGCAGTAGCGGAGGGAAATACGAGCAGTACTTC. It translates to CASSSGGKYEQYF.

This clonotype has ten or more counts. This sequence joins TRBV5-1 and TRBJ2-7; D perhaps matches TRBD1 (5 bases). This CDR3 is built from 13 residues. Between the trimmed V and J ends, which lost 1 base and 5 bases, there was a span of 10 bases. Looked up from germline, CDR1 is SGHRS and CDR2 is YFSETQ. The CDR3 nucleotides read TGCGCCAGCAGCTTGTGGTCAGGGAACGAGCAGTACTTC. Translating gives CASSLWSGNEQYF. The entire variable domain, with the rest obtained from reference TRBV5-1 and TRBJ2-7, is as follows: KAGVTQTPRYLIKTRGQQVTLSCSPISGHRSVSWYQQTPGQGLQFLFEYFSETQRNKGNFPGRFSGRQFSNSRSEMNVSTLELGDSALYLCASSLWSGNEQYFGPGTRLTVT.

J is TRBJ1-6 and V is TRBV7-9; D is uncertain. Per the germline V gene, CDR1 is SEHNR and CDR2 is FQNEAQ (reference sequence). Trimming pared 6 bases from V and 7 bases from J, leaving 13 bases between. The CDR3 contains 14 residues. The CDR3 region is CASSPWDLNSPLHF. Here the CDR3 DNA reads TGTGCCAGCAGTCCCTGGGATCTAAATTCACCCCTCCACTTT.

This clonotype came up a few times. The V call is TRBV12-3 or TRBV12-4, the J call TRBJ2-1; D might be TRBD2 (6 bases). CDR3 length: 15 amino acids. With 6 bases removed from V and 1 base from J, the gap between germline ends came to 13 bases. CDR3 residues: CASSPFGSSYNEQFF. For the CDR3, the DNA is TGTGCCAGCAGCCCGTTCGGGAGTTCCTACAATGAGCAGTTCTTC.

The chain couples TRBV20-1 to TRBJ1-6; 10 bases agree with TRBD1. V lost 5 bases and J lost 8; bases outside the gene matches: 6. In germline, CDR1 is DFQATT, CDR2 SNEGSKA (reference sequence). The CDR3 consists of 14 residues. The CDR3 nucleotides read TGCAGTGCTTGGCGGGACAGGGGTTATTCACCCCTCCACTTT. Its translation is CSAWRDRGYSPLHF.

The table lists this clonotype with many counts. This chain links TRBV7-2 with TRBJ2-2; the D is unclear. The CDR3 has 13 residues. V was pared by 5 bases and J by 0 bases, with 4 bases between. From germline, CDR1 is SGHTA and CDR2 FQGNSA. CDR3 region: CASSRSNTGELFF. DNA of the CDR3: TGTGCCAGCAGCCGTTCGAACACCGGGGAGCTGTTTTTT.

Ten or more counts support this clonotype. The J gene is TRBJ2-5, the V gene TRBV5-6; TRBD2 matches at 7 bases. Germline-derived CDR1 and CDR2 are SGHDT and YYEEEE. The junction had 8 bases not matched to a gene; V was cut back by 0 bases and J by 3 bases. The CDR3 runs to 16 residues. DNA of the CDR3: TGTGCCAGCAGCTTGGATGCTAGCGGTAGTAAAGAGACCCAGTACTTC. Its translation: CASSLDASGSKETQYF. Combining the CDR3 with reference TRBV5-6 and TRBJ2-5 gives the whole variable domain DAGVTQSPTHLIKTRGQQVTLRCSPKSGHDTVSWYQQALGQGPQFIFQYYEEEERQRGNFPDRFSGHQFPNYSSELNVNALLLGDSALYLCASSLDASGSKETQYFGPGTRLLVL.

This clonotype occurred a few times. The CDR3, as DNA: TGTGCCAGCAGCCCCAGGAGCGGGGGGGTTTACAATGAGCAGTTCTTC. Translated, it gives CASSPRSGGVYNEQFF. The rearrangement links TRBV9 to TRBJ2-1; TRBD2 aligns across 10 bases. The CDR3 sequence is 16 residues long. The junction had 8 bases not matched to a gene; V was cut back by 4 bases and J by 4 bases. Germline V gene sequence: CDR1 SGDLS, CDR2 YYNGEE.

This clonotype was counted between two and nine times. The chain employs TRBV10-3 and TRBJ1-1; perhaps TRBD1 as D (5 bases). The germline V gene encodes CDR1 ENHRY and CDR2 SYGVKD. The CDR3 has 15 residues. Trimming pared 8 bases from V and 3 bases from J, leaving 19 bases between. The CDR3 is CAIAEPQGKDTEAFF. DNA of the CDR3: TGTGCCATCGCAGAACCTCAGGGTAAGGACACTGAAGCTTTCTTT.